Each of the 30 T cell receptor beta chains below was sequenced from the same sample in a study of blood T cell repertoires in COVID-19. The method was immunoSEQ multiplex PCR; TCRdb's version includes in-frame clones alone and lacks a portion of them. The data show 90,000 to 150,000 clones, around 80% seen once. The sample taken for sequencing was peripheral blood. Every receptor here comes from a man aged 45-65 years with acute or convalescent COVID-19.

This chain uses TRBV2 with TRBJ2-3, with D perhaps matching TRBD2 (6 bases). CDR3 size: 14 residues. The germline V and J ends were trimmed by 7 bases and 0 bases, with 11 bases remaining between them. Germline CDR1 and CDR2: SNHLY and FYNNEI. Here the CDR3 DNA reads TGTGCCAGCACCGGGAGCCCCAGCACAGATACGCAGTATTTT. This gives the protein CASTGSPSTDTQYF.

This clone was picked up a small number of times. The genes are TRBV9 and TRBJ2-2; 10 bases agree with TRBD2. The CDR3 contains 16 residues. Germline V gene sequence: CDR1 SGDLS, CDR2 YYNGEE. The V and J ends lost 3 bases and 7 bases, in that order; junction bases with no gene match: 9. The CDR3 region is CASSARGPSGGGELFF. The DNA for the CDR3 is TGTGCCAGCAGCGCTAGGGGCCCTAGCGGGGGCGGGGAGCTGTTTTTT.

The chain combines TRBV27 with TRBJ2-7; 7 bases align to TRBD2. J gave up 3 bases and V 5 bases, and 4 bases lay outside the gene matches. In germline, CDR1 is MNHEY, CDR2 SMNVEV (reference sequence). This CDR3 is built from 13 residues. The CDR3 spells CASSTLAGYEQYF. The DNA for the CDR3 is TGTGCCAGCAGTACCTTAGCGGGCTACGAGCAGTACTTC.

This sequence joins TRBV6-6 and TRBJ2-5; maybe TRBD1 (5 bases). V lost 2 bases, J lost 5 bases, and 9 bases lay in between. There are 13 residues in the CDR3. Germline V gene lookup returns CDR1 MNHNY and CDR2 SVGAGI (reference sequence). CDR3 residues: CASSYRRAETQYF. The CDR3 DNA reads TGTGCCAGCAGTTACCGCAGGGCGGAGACCCAGTACTTC.

The J gene is TRBJ2-7, the V gene TRBV5-1; 16 nucleotides align to TRBD2. CDR1 and CDR2 from the germline V gene are SGHRS and YFSETQ. The V and J ends lost 5 bases and 2 bases, in that order; junction bases with no gene match: 4. There are 16 residues in the CDR3. The chain's CDR3 is CASRSGTSGGAYEQYF. DNA for the CDR3: TGCGCCAGCAGGAGTGGGACTAGCGGGGGGGCCTACGAGCAGTACTTC. Looking up the rest from reference TRBV5-1 and TRBJ2-7 gives the full variable domain: KAGVTQTPRYLIKTRGQQVTLSCSPISGHRSVSWYQQTPGQGLQFLFEYFSETQRNKGNFPGRFSGRQFSNSRSEMNVSTLELGDSALYLCASRSGTSGGAYEQYFGPGTRLTVT.

This clone was counted only a few times. The J gene is TRBJ2-5, the V gene TRBV29-1; 10 bases fit TRBD2. CDR1 is SQVTM, CDR2 ANQGSEA, per germline. The CDR3 loop spans 13 amino acids. Trimming cost V 6 bases and J 3 bases; bases outside gene matches: 4. CDR3 region: CSVQTSGEETQYF. The CDR3 coding sequence is TGCAGCGTCCAAACTAGCGGGGAAGAGACCCAGTACTTC.

The J gene is TRBJ2-1, the V gene TRBV10-2, with D maybe TRBD1 (5 bases). Per the germline V gene, CDR1 is WSHSY and CDR2 is SAAADI. The length of the CDR3 is 13 residues. V was clipped by 3 bases and J by 9 bases, with 12 bases between them. The CDR3 coding sequence is TGCGCCAGCAGTGACCGACAGCTGGGTGAGCAGTTCTTC. Translation gives CASSDRQLGEQFF.

Here the CDR3 reads CASTRTSGTDTQYF. Written as DNA, the CDR3 is TGCGCCAGCACCCGGACTAGCGGGACAGATACGCAGTATTTT. The chain employs TRBV5-1 and TRBJ2-3; TRBD2 agrees at 11 bases. Germline loops: CDR1 SGHRS, CDR2 YFSETQ. V dropped 6 bases and J dropped 3; count of bases not matched to a gene: 3. The CDR3 is 14 residues long.

In its sample, this clone was seen a few times. The rearrangement joins TRBV4-1 to TRBJ2-7; the D gene is possibly TRBD1 (6 bases). CDR3 size: 15 residues. V lost 0 bases, J lost 7 bases, and 16 bases lay in between. Germline assignment: CDR1 MGHRA and CDR2 YSYEKL. The CDR3 protein is CASSQDPAGAREQYF. In DNA, the CDR3 is TGCGCCAGCAGCCAAGATCCGGCAGGGGCGCGGGAGCAGTACTTC.

The V call is TRBV6-5, the J call TRBJ2-7; TRBD1 agrees at 8 bases. The CDR3 is 14 amino acids. From germline, CDR1 is MNHEY and CDR2 SVGAGI. J gave up 3 bases and V 10 bases, and 11 bases lay outside the gene matches. CDR3 in amino acids: CATLDRDNRYEQYF. CDR3 coding DNA: TGTGCCACTTTGGACAGGGACAACCGCTACGAGCAGTACTTC.

J is TRBJ1-3 and V is TRBV10-1; the D gene is possibly TRBD1 (5 bases). The germline gives CDR1 WNHNN, CDR2 SYGVQD (reference sequence). This CDR3 region has 14 residues. V shed 0 bases and J shed 4 bases, with 7 bases lying between them. In DNA, the CDR3 is TGCGCCAGCAGTGAGTCGAGACAGGGAAACACCATATATTTT. It codes for CASSESRQGNTIYF.

The rearrangement links TRBV2 to TRBJ1-2; maybe TRBD1 (5 bases). This CDR3 has 14 residues. V was trimmed by 6 bases and J by 0 bases, leaving 11 bases between them. Germline CDR1 SNHLY, CDR2 FYNNEI. The CDR3 region is CASSLQETNYGYTF. CDR3 DNA: TGTGCCAGCAGCTTACAGGAGACTAACTATGGCTACACCTTC.

The gene calls are TRBV5-1 and TRBJ2-3; 9 bases match TRBD1. In germline, CDR1 is SGHRS, CDR2 YFSETQ. Unmatched junction bases numbered 7, after V lost 4 bases and J lost 4 bases. This CDR3 has 15 amino acids. The CDR3 DNA reads as TGCGCCAGCAGCGCCGGGACAGGGTGGGCAGATACGCAGTATTTT. Translated, it gives CASSAGTGWADTQYF. The full variable domain, completed using reference TRBV5-1 and TRBJ2-3, is KAGVTQTPRYLIKTRGQQVTLSCSPISGHRSVSWYQQTPGQGLQFLFEYFSETQRNKGNFPGRFSGRQFSNSRSEMNVSTLELGDSALYLCASSAGTGWADTQYFGPGTRLTVL.

The rearrangement uses TRBV4-2 and TRBJ2-3; no clear D. V lost 4 bases, J lost 3 bases, and 5 bases lay in between. Germline V lookup: CDR1 LGHNA, CDR2 YNFKEQ. The CDR3 extends over 12 amino acids. This CDR3 is CASSPQTDTQYF. DNA of the CDR3: TGTGCCAGCAGCCCCCAGACAGATACGCAGTATTTT.

This chain uses TRBV4-2 with TRBJ2-7; D is possibly TRBD1 (5 bases). The V end was cut by 7 bases, the J end by 2 bases, with 18 bases between. Germline loops: CDR1 LGHNA, CDR2 YNFKEQ. CDR3 length: 15 amino acids. This chain's CDR3 is CASTLRVDSTYEQYF. The CDR3, as DNA: TGTGCCAGCACCCTAAGAGTTGACAGCACCTACGAGCAGTACTTC.

The chain is built from TRBV12-3 or TRBV12-4 and TRBJ1-1; D ambiguous. The CDR3 sequence is 13 residues long. V was pared by 8 bases and J by 4 bases, with 14 bases between. DNA of the CDR3: TGTGCCAGCGAGTCCTCCCTTCTCACTGAAGCTTTCTTT. Translated: CASESSLLTEAFF.

The chain joins TRBV7-3 to TRBJ1-2, with 10 bases matching TRBD1. Germline CDR1 is SGHTA and CDR2 is FQGTGA. Trimming took 5 bases from V and 4 from J; bases not matched to a gene: 13. This CDR3 contains 17 residues. The CDR3 loop reads CASSLHGPGQGTYGYTF. The DNA for the CDR3 is TGTGCCAGCAGCCTTCATGGACCGGGACAGGGGACCTATGGCTACACCTTC.

The CDR3 DNA sequence: TGCGCCAGCAGCCACCAGGCCCAAGAGACCCAGTACTTC. It codes for CASSHQAQETQYF. The gene calls are TRBV4-1 and TRBJ2-5; the D is unclear. Trimming shortened V by 3 bases and J by 1 base, and 6 bases separated the two germline ends. Germline CDR1 is MGHRA and CDR2 is YSYEKL. The CDR3 consists of 13 residues.

The J gene is TRBJ2-3, the V gene TRBV10-3; D gene uncertain. Germline CDR1 ENHRY, CDR2 SYGVKD. Trimming removed 2 bases from V and 5 bases from J, with 14 bases in between. This CDR3 has 15 residues. The CDR3 sequence is CAISERQIDLDTQYF. DNA of the CDR3: TGTGCCATCAGTGAGCGGCAGATCGACTTAGATACGCAGTATTTT.

Regarding this clone: This specimen includes other DNA sequences encoding the same CDR3. The genes are TRBV7-3 and TRBJ2-2, with 13 bases matching TRBD2. The germline gives CDR1 SGHTA, CDR2 FQGTGA. V was clipped by 5 bases and J by 4 bases; unmatched bases: 10. The CDR3 contains 18 residues. CDR3 sequence: CASSPGTSGEEGTGELFF. CDR3 sequence (DNA): TGTGCCAGCAGCCCTGGGACTAGCGGGGAAGAGGGCACCGGGGAGCTGTTTTTT.

CDR3 DNA sequence: TGTGCCAGCAGCCACGCATCCCGGGGAGCGAAAGAGCAGTACTTC. Protein product: CASSHASRGAKEQYF. The chain combines TRBV5-4 with TRBJ2-7; TRBD2 is a possible D gene (5 bases). V was trimmed by 4 bases and J by 7 bases, leaving 21 bases between them. Per the germline V gene, CDR1 is SGHNT and CDR2 is YYREEE (reference sequence). The CDR3 contains 15 residues. The entire variable domain, with the rest obtained from reference TRBV5-4 and TRBJ2-7, is as follows: ETGVTQSPTHLIKTRGQQVTLRCSSQSGHNTVSWYQQALGQGPQFIFQYYREEENGRGNFPPRFSGLQFPNYSSELNVNALELDDSALYLCASSHASRGAKEQYFGPGTRLTVT.

This sequence joins TRBV3-1 (or the pseudogene TRBV3-2) and TRBJ1-2, with 7 bases that match TRBD1. The V segment lost 6 bases and the J segment 6 bases; nucleotides outside the gene matches: 7. This CDR3 comprises 13 residues. Germline values: CDR1 LGHDT, CDR2 YNNKEL (reference sequence). The CDR3 DNA sequence: TGTGCCAGCAGACCCCAGGGGGTAGATGGCTACACCTTC. Encoded protein: CASRPQGVDGYTF.

J is TRBJ1-4 and V is TRBV6-6; no clear D gene. Germline lookup yields CDR1 MNHNY and CDR2 SVGAGI (reference sequence). The CDR3 sequence is 15 residues long. With 3 bases removed from V and 6 bases from J, the gap between germline ends came to 14 bases. CDR3 region: CASSYPHGRDEKLFF. The CDR3 nucleotides read TGTGCCAGCAGTTATCCACACGGGAGGGATGAAAAACTGTTTTTT.

This clone was seen only a few times. The chain employs TRBV18 and TRBJ1-1; 7 bases match TRBD1. This CDR3 region has 16 residues. Germline CDR1 is KGHSH and CDR2 is LQKENI. J lost 1 base, V lost 2 bases, and 7 bases had no gene match. The CDR3 is CASSPTVAGGNTEAFF. CDR3 DNA sequence: TGTGCCAGCTCACCAACGGTGGCAGGGGGGAACACTGAAGCTTTCTTT.

The chain combines TRBV7-9 with TRBJ2-7; 9 bases are shared with TRBD1. The CDR3 consists of 15 residues. Germline assignment: CDR1 SEHNR and CDR2 FQNEAQ (reference sequence). Trimming removed 5 bases from V and 5 bases from J; junction bases left unmatched: 10. The chain's CDR3 is CASSRRTGAYDEQYF. CDR3 nucleotide sequence: TGTGCCAGCAGCAGACGGACAGGGGCCTACGACGAGCAGTACTTC.

CDR3 residues: CASSGTSSDTQYF. CDR3 sequence (DNA): TGCGCCAGCAGTGGAACTAGTTCAGATACGCAGTATTTT. This rearrangement joins TRBV10-1 to TRBJ2-3, with a possible D match to TRBD2 (5 bases). Germline V gene sequence: CDR1 WNHNN, CDR2 SYGVQD (reference sequence). CDR3 length: 13 amino acids. V gave up 4 bases and J gave up 4 bases, with 9 bases separating them.

The chain is built from TRBV27 and TRBJ2-7; TRBD1 agrees at 9 bases. Trimming removed 5 bases from V and 3 bases from J; junction bases left unmatched: 8. Looked up from germline, CDR1 is MNHEY and CDR2 is SMNVEV (reference sequence). The CDR3 totals 15 residues. The CDR3 DNA is TGTGCCAGCAGTAAACCGGGACAGGGAATCTACGAGCAGTACTTC. Residues: CASSKPGQGIYEQYF.

CDR3 coding DNA: TGTGCCAGCAGCATACGGACAGGGGGCGGAGATACGCAGTATTTT. It encodes CASSIRTGGGDTQYF. This chain joins TRBV6-5 and TRBJ2-3, with 11 nucleotides matching TRBD1. This CDR3 has 15 residues. Germline V lookup: CDR1 MNHEY, CDR2 SVGAGI. V shed 6 bases, J shed 5 bases, and the junction held 7 bases outside the gene matches.

This chain connects TRBV6-5 to TRBJ2-1; 11 nucleotides match TRBD2. The length of the CDR3 is 16 residues. CDR1 and CDR2 (germline): MNHEY, SVGAGI. V was pared by 4 bases and J by 4 bases, with 6 bases of the junction left unmatched. DNA of the CDR3: TGTGCCAGCAGTTCAACGACTAGCGGGACTTACAATGAGCAGTTCTTC. Protein: CASSSTTSGTYNEQFF.

This clone was counted between two and nine times. This chain connects TRBV10-3 to TRBJ2-7, with D perhaps TRBD1 (6 bases). Trimming took off 8 bases at V and 0 bases at J, with 8 bases between the two ends. CDR3 size: 12 residues. Germline V lookup: CDR1 ENHRY, CDR2 SYGVKD. CDR3 bases: TGTGCCATCGGACAGAGCTCCTACGAGCAGTACTTC. Its translation is CAIGQSSYEQYF.